The sequence of this TCR beta chain was determined in a study of blood T cell repertoires in COVID-19. Overall study: Both acute and convalescent COVID-19 samples were obtained from the United States, Italy and Spain.

In the source study's methods: How many nucleated cells were present was estimated from reference gene primer amplification. The protocol was immunoSEQ multiplex PCR, while the TCRdb copy is restricted to in-frame clones and leaves out a portion. D and trimming were read from the DNA, whereas the V and J calls and clone size are those reported in that table. Of 200,000 to 250,000 clones in the sample, 75% to 85% were seen once. The length of the CDR3 is 13 residues. Trimming cost V 3 bases and J 10 bases; bases outside gene matches: 3. The germline V gene encodes CDR1 LGHDT and CDR2 YNNKEL (reference sequence). Seattle's cohort entered during active infection and was followed longitudinally.

This chain connects TRBV3-1 (or the pseudogene TRBV3-2) to TRBJ2-6; TRBD1 matches 7 bases. What was sequenced was peripheral blood. The sequence came from a woman under 40 with COVID-19, enrolled during active disease. CDR3 DNA sequence: TGTGCCAGCAGCCACCGACAGGGTAACGTCCTGACTTTC. Translation gives CASSHRQGNVLTF.